These 2 T cell receptor beta chains came from one sample sequenced in a study of CXCR3-negative and CXCR3-positive naive CD8 T cells. The libraries of TRB cDNA were prepared using 5' RACE with UMI labels. One entry per CDR3 protein, without DNA, is what TCRdb gives after re-calling the 5' RACE reads. This table holds 80,000 to 95,000 distinct CDR3 sequences. Material: naive CXCR3- CD8+ T cells from blood. Sample subset: CD45RO-CCR7+CD27+CD95- naive CD8+ T cells lacking CXCR3 (TNR3-). The receptors were sampled from a human donor in good health. Some clones in this sample may be carry-over from other donors' samples.

The chain joins TRBV6-1 to TRBJ1-1; TCRdb's D call, TRBD1, is unchecked because there is no DNA. The CDR3 runs 15 residues. Germline assignment: CDR1 MNHNS and CDR2 SASEGT. The chain's CDR3 is CASSEWSEGASEAFF.

This chain uses TRBV28 with TRBJ2-7; with no DNA, the TCRdb D assignment of TRBD1 cannot be verified. The CDR3 is 15 amino acids. Looked up from germline, CDR1 is MDHEN and CDR2 is SYDVKM. The CDR3 sequence is CASSLYGTATYEQYF.